Shown below are 20 T cell receptor beta chains from a single sample sequenced in a study of blood T cell repertoires in COVID-19. The data were produced by immunoSEQ multiplex PCR, yet TCRdb's version contains in-frame clones alone and is incomplete. The sample comprises tens of thousands of clones, 88% of which are singletons, and 4.8% rests with the top ten. Sequenced: peripheral blood. Receptor source: a human donor in a cohort sampled during active COVID-19.

The chain carries TRBV5-7 and TRBJ2-7; 10 nucleotides match TRBD2. TRBV5-7 is assigned to the ORF class and has an uncertain function. The CDR3 extends over 17 amino acids. Unmatched junction bases numbered 9, after V lost 1 base and J lost 2 bases. CDR3 nucleotides: TGTGCCAGCAGCTTGCGGAACCTAGCGGGAGAACCCTACGAGCAGTACTTC. Translation gives CASSLRNLAGEPYEQYF.

The chain combines TRBV7-8 with TRBJ2-7, with 8 bases identical to TRBD2. Per the germline V gene, CDR1 is SGHVS and CDR2 is FQNEAQ. J gave up 1 base and V 4 bases, and 9 bases lay outside the gene matches. The CDR3 sequence is 16 residues long. Here the CDR3 DNA reads TGTGCCAGCAGCTCCCCGGGACTAGTCGTTTCCTACGAGCAGTACTTC. This translates into CASSSPGLVVSYEQYF.

The CDR3 spells CASSSRGSSFLSPLHF. For the CDR3, the DNA is TGTGCCAGCAGCTCACGGGGTTCCAGTTTTCTTTCACCCCTCCACTTT. The rearrangement links TRBV7-8 to TRBJ1-6; D gene uncertain. The length of the CDR3 is 16 residues. Between the trimmed V and J ends, which lost 4 bases and 9 bases, there was a span of 19 bases. The germline gives CDR1 SGHVS, CDR2 FQNEAQ.

This clone has just one count. This sequence joins TRBV10-3 and TRBJ1-1; tentative D call: TRBD1 (5 bases). V lost 11 bases and J lost 8, with 18 bases in between. There are 12 residues in the CDR3. Germline V gene sequence: CDR1 ENHRY, CDR2 SYGVKD. The CDR3 coding sequence is TGTGCCCACGGCCCGGGACTCCAAGAAGCTTTCTTT. It codes for CAHGPGLQEAFF.

V gene TRBV14 combines with J gene TRBJ2-1; 13 nucleotides align to TRBD2. V dropped 4 bases and J dropped 7; count of bases not matched to a gene: 7. The CDR3 is 16 residues long. Germline V CDR1 and CDR2: SGHDN, FVKESK. DNA for the CDR3: TGTGCCAGCAGCCCCTCCGGACTAGCGGGAGATAATGAGCAGTTCTTC. Translated: CASSPSGLAGDNEQFF.

The rearrangement links TRBV19 to TRBJ1-1, with no clear D. Looked up from germline, CDR1 is LNHDA and CDR2 is SQIVND (reference sequence). The CDR3 sequence is 15 residues long. The ends were cut back, 5 bases at V and 1 base at J, with 14 bases in the middle. The CDR3 nucleotides are TGTGCCAGTAGTCCGGGAGCTCCTTCGAACACTGAAGCTTTCTTT. Protein: CASSPGAPSNTEAFF.

V gene TRBV12-2 combines with J gene TRBJ2-7; the DNA was not used to check the table's D call, TRBD2. TRBV12-2 is annotated as a pseudogene. The CDR3 covers 16 residues. The CDR3 region has the DNA TGTGCAAGTCGCTTAGCCCGACTAGCGGGAGCCCCCGAGCAGTACTTC. Translated, it gives CASRLARLAGAPEQYF.

The chain combines TRBV7-9 with TRBJ1-5; D is uncertain. Trimming took off 3 bases at V and 8 bases at J, with 14 bases between the two ends. In germline, CDR1 is SEHNR, CDR2 FQNEAQ (reference sequence). This CDR3 spans 14 amino acids. CDR3 sequence (DNA): TGTGCCAGCAGCTTCCGGCCAGGCCTCGAGCCCCAGCATTTT. It is translated as CASSFRPGLEPQHF. Combining the CDR3 with reference TRBV7-9 and TRBJ1-5 gives the whole variable domain DTGVSQNPRHKITKRGQNVTFRCDPISEHNRLYWYRQTLGQGPEFLTYFQNEAQLEKSRLLSDRFSAERPKGSFSTLEIQRTEQGDSAMYLCASSFRPGLEPQHFGDGTRLSIL.

The J gene is TRBJ1-5, the V gene TRBV9; D remains unclear. CDR1 SGDLS and CDR2 YYNGEE come from the germline V gene. V dropped 0 bases and J dropped 6 bases, with 13 bases sitting between them. The CDR3 extends over 15 amino acids. DNA for the CDR3: TGTGCCAGCAGCGTAGGAGGCGGAGCGAGTCAGCCCCAGCATTTT. It codes for CASSVGGGASQPQHF.

The gene calls are TRBV7-9 and TRBJ1-5, with 7 bases fitting TRBD1. The CDR3 covers 14 residues. Germline V gene data show CDR1 as SEHNR and CDR2 as FQNEAQ (reference sequence). V trimming: 3 bases; J trimming: 7 bases; junction bases outside the gene matches: 6. The CDR3 DNA reads as TGTGCCAGCAGCTTCGAAGGGGGCGGGCAGCCCCAGCATTTT. Encoded protein: CASSFEGGGQPQHF.

The chain recombines TRBV6-5 with TRBJ2-1; TRBD2 matches 7 bases. Losses at the gene ends were 6 bases for V and 8 bases for J; bases not matched to a gene: 7. Germline V gene lookup returns CDR1 MNHEY and CDR2 SVGAGI. The CDR3 runs 13 residues. This CDR3 reads CASRDTSVDEQFF. The CDR3 DNA sequence: TGTGCCAGCAGAGATACTAGCGTTGATGAGCAGTTCTTC.

This chain joins TRBV4-2 and TRBJ2-1, with 10 positions matching TRBD2. Germline V gene data show CDR1 as LGHNA and CDR2 as YNFKEQ. The ends lost 1 base at V and 9 bases at J; junction bases unmatched: 9. This CDR3 spans 16 amino acids. The CDR3 loop reads CASSQVFPSGSGEQFF. Here the CDR3 DNA reads TGTGCCAGCAGCCAAGTATTTCCTAGCGGGAGCGGTGAGCAGTTCTTC.

The V and J genes are TRBV19 and TRBJ1-2, with D perhaps matching TRBD1 (6 bases). CDR1 and CDR2 from the germline V gene are LNHDA and SQIVND (reference sequence). This CDR3 has 13 residues. Trimming took 8 bases from V and 5 from J, leaving 15 bases between them. The CDR3 bases are TGTGCCAGTCGACAGGCCTCCTCGTATGGCTACACCTTC. Translation: CASRQASSYGYTF.

This clone appeared once. This chain joins TRBV2 and TRBJ1-2; TRBD1 might be the D (6 bases). There are 13 residues in the CDR3. In germline, CDR1 is SNHLY, CDR2 FYNNEI. The V end was cut by 5 bases, the J end by 2 bases, with 9 bases between. The CDR3 spells CASSQDSNYGYTF. The CDR3 DNA follows: TGTGCCAGCAGTCAGGACAGCAACTATGGCTACACCTTC. The variable domain in full, completed from reference TRBV2 and TRBJ1-2, reads EPEVTQTPSHQVTQMGQEVILRCVPISNHLYFYWYRQILGQKVEFLVSFYNNEISEKSEIFDDQFSVERPDGSNFTLKIRSTKLEDSAMYFCASSQDSNYGYTFGSGTRLTVV.

The V call is TRBV5-1, the J call TRBJ2-3; the match to TRBD2 covers 10 bases. The V gene's germline CDR1 is SGHRS and CDR2 YFSETQ. CDR3 length equals 16 residues. V lost 1 base and J lost 6; bases outside the gene matches: 8. Written as DNA, the CDR3 is TGCGCCAGCAGCTTGTCTCTAGCGGGAGTACTGGATACGCAGTATTTT. Its protein product is CASSLSLAGVLDTQYF.

The chain joins TRBV5-5 to TRBJ1-2; D might be TRBD1 (6 bases). V was shortened by 4 bases and J by 3 bases, with 16 bases between the two germline ends. Germline lookup yields CDR1 SGHKS and CDR2 YYEKEE (reference sequence). This CDR3 spans 15 amino acids. CDR3: CASSADFRGDYGYTF. CDR3 nucleotides: TGTGCCAGCAGCGCAGACTTCAGGGGAGACTATGGCTACACCTTC.

The chain carries TRBV4-1 and TRBJ2-2; D is ambiguous. Germline V gene data show CDR1 as MGHRA and CDR2 as YSYEKL. Trimming took 5 bases from V and 0 from J, leaving 7 bases between them. The CDR3 is 14 residues long. The chain's CDR3 is CASSSTANTGELFF. CDR3 DNA sequence: TGCGCCAGCAGCAGTACAGCGAACACCGGGGAGCTGTTTTTT.

This clone was detected a few times. The J gene is TRBJ2-1, the V gene TRBV7-9; no definite D call. Trimming shortened V by 2 bases and J by 1 base, and 12 bases separated the two germline ends. CDR3 length equals 16 residues. Germline-derived CDR1 and CDR2 are SEHNR and FQNEAQ (reference sequence). CDR3 nucleotide sequence: TGTGCCAGCAGCTTAAGCCCTATTCGGTCCTACAATGAGCAGTTCTTC. This sequence encodes CASSLSPIRSYNEQFF.

The rearrangement joins TRBV7-2 to TRBJ2-6, with D maybe TRBD2 (6 bases). The germline V and J ends were trimmed by 3 bases and 4 bases, with 10 bases remaining between them. The CDR3 runs 15 residues. The germline CDR1 and CDR2 sequences are SGHTA and FQGNSA. DNA of the CDR3: TGTGCCAGCAGCTTTTCGGGAGCCGGGGCCAACGTCCTGACTTTC. Its translation is CASSFSGAGANVLTF.

The rearrangement joins TRBV6-1 to TRBJ1-1, with D possibly TRBD1 on 6 matching bases. Germline CDR1 is MNHNS and CDR2 is SASEGT. This CDR3 region has 15 residues. V gave up 3 bases and J gave up 0 bases, with 11 bases separating them. In DNA, the CDR3 is TGTGCCAGCAGTGACGGGGGGCTCCTGAACACTGAAGCTTTCTTT. Residues: CASSDGGLLNTEAFF.